This T cell receptor beta chain is from a study of tumor-infiltrating lymphocytes in primary liver carcinoma. Making TCR beta cDNA involved around 540 ng total RNA and a constant-region primer. Three nested multiplex PCR rounds of slightly modified ARM-PCR generated TCR beta libraries. The study ran its first two PCR rounds for around 10 cycles each, using TRBV1-TRBV30 forward primers and a C-beta reverse primer. TCRdb recomputed calls from the multiplex PCR reads with MiXCR, one row per CDR3 protein. Among about 200,000 distinct CDR3 sequences listed, less than 75% were seen once. The authors took blood RNA from unsorted whole blood and also extracted germline DNA. Per the germline V gene, CDR1 is MGHRA and CDR2 is YSYEKL. This CDR3 region has 14 residues. Study-level results: Tumors carried a top-250-clone fraction significantly exceeding that of blood (p = 0.039).

About this clonotype itself: Its matching antigen is unknown. A much bigger clone sits one base away, suggesting this may be a read error.

V gene TRBV4-1 combines with J gene TRBJ1-1; D is possibly TRBD1 (5 bases). The source is a woman aged 55-70 years with primary liver carcinoma and hepatitis B virus infection. Source material: peripheral blood. The CDR3 loop reads CANSRRIEGTEAFF. Written as DNA, the CDR3 is TGCGCCAACAGCCGCCGAATCGAGGGGACTGAAGCTTTCTTT.